A selection of T cell receptor beta chains follows, all from one sample in a study of cytomegalovirus exposure and HLA in healthy donors. Produced via immunoSEQ multiplex PCR; TCRdb's table is partial and in-frame only. The sample lists tens of thousands of clones; about 73% were seen once. Sequenced: PBMCs. These receptor sequences come from a middle-aged man in good health and CMV-seronegative. Each CDR3 is given with its conserved first and last residue. Fields, in order: J gene, D gene, V gene, clone size, CDR3 protein, CDR3 DNA. A D gene is named only where the DNA matches it firmly. Clone sizes are given selectively: once, few, many, or a class where the clone is expanded.

J gene: TRBJ2-7; D gene: NA; V gene: TRBV27; clone size: NA; CDR3 protein: CASSFGGNSYEQYF; CDR3 DNA: TGTGCCAGCAGTTTCGGGGGAAACTCCTACGAGCAGTACTTC
J gene: TRBJ1-3; D gene: NA; V gene: TRBV30; clone size: NA; CDR3 protein: CAWSQGFSGNTIYF; CDR3 DNA: TGTGCCTGGAGTCAGGGATTCTCTGGAAACACCATATATTTT
J gene: TRBJ1-1; D gene: TRBD1; V gene: TRBV29-1; clone size: NA; CDR3 protein: CSGRQGGGTEAFF; CDR3 DNA: TGCAGCGGTAGACAGGGCGGTGGCACTGAAGCTTTCTTT
J gene: TRBJ2-5; D gene: TRBD1; V gene: TRBV5-6; clone size: NA; CDR3 protein: CASSLAGQEETQYF; CDR3 DNA: TGTGCCAGCAGCTTGGCGGGACAGGAAGAGACCCAGTACTTC
J gene: TRBJ2-2; D gene: NA; V gene: TRBV27; clone size: NA; CDR3 protein: CASSIDREVYTGELFF; CDR3 DNA: TGTGCCAGCAGCATAGACAGGGAGGTGTACACCGGGGAGCTGTTTTTT
J gene: TRBJ2-7; D gene: TRBD1; V gene: TRBV6-5; clone size: NA; CDR3 protein: CASSLGTGAPIF; CDR3 DNA: TGTGCCAGCAGTTTGGGGACAGGAGCCCCCATCTTC
J gene: TRBJ1-2; D gene: NA; V gene: TRBV28; clone size: NA; CDR3 protein: CASSLGLGGAGDYGYTF; CDR3 DNA: TGTGCCAGCAGTTTAGGCCTGGGGGGGGCAGGGGACTATGGCTACACCTTC
J gene: TRBJ1-5; D gene: NA; V gene: TRBV10-3; clone size: once; CDR3 protein: CAISAVSNQPQHF; CDR3 DNA: TGTGCCATCAGTGCCGTTAGCAATCAGCCCCAGCATTTT
J gene: TRBJ2-7; D gene: NA; V gene: TRBV4-1; clone size: few; CDR3 protein: CASSQGLVAYEQYF; CDR3 DNA: TGCGCCAGCAGCCAAGGACTAGTCGCCTACGAGCAGTACTTC
J gene: TRBJ2-7; D gene: TRBD1; V gene: TRBV27; clone size: NA; CDR3 protein: CATALGTGAPWTYEQYF; CDR3 DNA: TGTGCCACCGCTTTGGGGACAGGGGCACCTTGGACCTACGAGCAGTACTTC
J gene: TRBJ2-3; D gene: NA; V gene: TRBV7-2; clone size: NA; CDR3 protein: CASSSLWGPGTQYF; CDR3 DNA: TGTGCCAGCAGCTCTCTTTGGGGCCCCGGTACGCAGTATTTT
J gene: TRBJ2-5; D gene: NA; V gene: TRBV5-1; clone size: once; CDR3 protein: CASSPGTDRGEQYF; CDR3 DNA: TGCGCCAGCAGCCCAGGGACCGATCGCGGGGAGCAGTACTTC
J gene: TRBJ2-7; D gene: TRBD2; V gene: TRBV7-9; clone size: NA; CDR3 protein: CASSLLTSGSHEQYF; CDR3 DNA: TGTGCCAGCAGCTTATTAACTAGCGGGAGTCACGAGCAGTACTTC
J gene: TRBJ2-5; D gene: TRBD2; V gene: TRBV7-3; clone size: NA; CDR3 protein: CASSLGTSGNLGETQYF; CDR3 DNA: TGTGCCAGCAGCCTCGGGACTAGCGGGAATCTTGGGGAGACCCAGTACTTC
J gene: TRBJ2-3; D gene: TRBD2; V gene: TRBV7-2; clone size: once; CDR3 protein: CASSLVGTSGTDTQYF; CDR3 DNA: TGTGCCAGCAGCTTAGTCGGGACTAGCGGCACAGATACGCAGTATTTT
J gene: TRBJ2-1; D gene: TRBD2; V gene: TRBV25-1; clone size: NA; CDR3 protein: CASRLAGGTNEQFF; CDR3 DNA: TGTGCCAGCCGGCTAGCGGGAGGGACCAATGAGCAGTTCTTC
J gene: TRBJ2-1; D gene: NA; V gene: TRBV18; clone size: NA; CDR3 protein: CASSSRDSSTHEQFF; CDR3 DNA: TGTGCCAGCTCGTCCCGGGACTCCTCTACCCATGAGCAGTTCTTC
J gene: TRBJ2-4; D gene: TRBD1; V gene: TRBV29-1; clone size: few; CDR3 protein: CSVEDQAGGATAIQYF; CDR3 DNA: TGCAGCGTTGAAGATCAGGCAGGGGGCGCGACGGCCATTCAGTACTTC
J gene: TRBJ2-1; D gene: NA; V gene: TRBV5-1; clone size: NA; CDR3 protein: CASSLQPNEQFF; CDR3 DNA: TGCGCCAGCAGCTTACAACCCAATGAGCAGTTCTTC
J gene: TRBJ2-7; D gene: NA; V gene: TRBV13; clone size: NA; CDR3 protein: CASSVRGSRYEQYF; CDR3 DNA: TGTGCCAGCAGCGTCCGAGGAAGTCGCTACGAGCAGTACTTC
J gene: TRBJ2-3; D gene: NA; V gene: TRBV9; clone size: NA; CDR3 protein: CASSFRGGSTDTQYF; CDR3 DNA: TGTGCCAGCAGCTTTCGCGGCGGAAGCACAGATACGCAGTATTTT
J gene: TRBJ2-2; D gene: TRBD1; V gene: TRBV5-1; clone size: NA; CDR3 protein: CASSTRGTNTGELFF; CDR3 DNA: TGCGCCAGCAGCACCAGGGGGACAAACACCGGGGAGCTGTTTTTT
J gene: TRBJ2-7; D gene: NA; V gene: TRBV21-1; clone size: NA; CDR3 protein: CASSEASRGKCEQYF; CDR3 DNA: TGTGCCAGCAGCGAGGCTTCCAGGGGAAAGTGCGAGCAGTACTTC
J gene: TRBJ2-7; D gene: TRBD2; V gene: TRBV27; clone size: NA; CDR3 protein: CASSPPTSGRAGYEQYF; CDR3 DNA: TGTGCCAGCAGTCCCCCGACTAGCGGGAGGGCCGGTTACGAGCAGTACTTC
J gene: TRBJ2-2; D gene: NA; V gene: TRBV6-4; clone size: medium-sized; CDR3 protein: CASSEQDTGELFF; CDR3 DNA: TGTGCCAGCAGTGAACAGGACACCGGGGAGCTGTTTTTT
J gene: TRBJ2-7; D gene: TRBD2; V gene: TRBV28; clone size: NA; CDR3 protein: CASSLGLAGGNEQYF; CDR3 DNA: TGTGCCAGCAGCTTGGGACTAGCGGGAGGTAACGAGCAGTACTTC
J gene: TRBJ2-5; D gene: NA; V gene: TRBV7-2; clone size: NA; CDR3 protein: CASSLGSRGETQYF; CDR3 DNA: TGTGCCAGCAGCTTAGGATCCAGGGGAGAGACCCAGTACTTC
J gene: TRBJ2-7; D gene: NA; V gene: TRBV13; clone size: NA; CDR3 protein: CASSSRLDFSYEQYF; CDR3 DNA: TGTGCCAGCAGCTCAAGACTAGACTTCTCCTACGAGCAGTACTTC
J gene: TRBJ2-1; D gene: NA; V gene: TRBV20-1; clone size: NA; CDR3 protein: CSARGAGEQFF; CDR3 DNA: TGCAGTGCTAGAGGGGCGGGCGAGCAGTTCTTC
J gene: TRBJ1-4; D gene: NA; V gene: TRBV4-1; clone size: NA; CDR3 protein: CASSRPNEKLFF; CDR3 DNA: TGCGCCAGCAGCCGGCCGAACGAAAAACTGTTTTTT
J gene: TRBJ1-4; D gene: NA; V gene: TRBV6-5; clone size: NA; CDR3 protein: CASSYSTVGVGEKLFF; CDR3 DNA: TGTGCCAGCAGTTACTCGACGGTCGGGGTAGGCGAAAAACTGTTTTTT
J gene: TRBJ2-7; D gene: TRBD2; V gene: TRBV27; clone size: once; CDR3 protein: CASSLGGRGNEQYF; CDR3 DNA: TGTGCCAGCAGTTTGGGGGGGAGAGGAAACGAGCAGTACTTC
J gene: TRBJ2-1; D gene: TRBD2; V gene: TRBV4-1; clone size: NA; CDR3 protein: CASSQKGLVRPWEQFF; CDR3 DNA: TGCGCCAGCAGCCAGAAAGGACTAGTGAGGCCCTGGGAGCAGTTCTTC
J gene: TRBJ2-3; D gene: TRBD2; V gene: TRBV5-5; clone size: NA; CDR3 protein: CASSFLAGVDTQYF; CDR3 DNA: TGTGCCAGCAGCTTTCTAGCGGGGGTGGATACGCAGTATTTT
J gene: TRBJ2-3; D gene: NA; V gene: TRBV19; clone size: NA; CDR3 protein: CASSIASGTDTQYF; CDR3 DNA: TGTGCCAGTAGTATAGCTAGCGGCACAGATACGCAGTATTTT
J gene: TRBJ2-1; D gene: TRBD2; V gene: TRBV10-1; clone size: NA; CDR3 protein: CASGSGREGNEQFF; CDR3 DNA: TGCGCCAGCGGGAGCGGGAGGGAGGGCAATGAGCAGTTCTTC
J gene: TRBJ2-1; D gene: TRBD2; V gene: TRBV13; clone size: NA; CDR3 protein: CASSLTGGSYNEQFF; CDR3 DNA: TGTGCCAGCAGCTTAACGGGAGGGTCCTACAATGAGCAGTTCTTC
J gene: TRBJ2-3; D gene: NA; V gene: TRBV27; clone size: once; CDR3 protein: CASSSIDTDTQYF; CDR3 DNA: TGTGCCAGCAGTTCTATCGATACAGATACGCAGTATTTT
J gene: TRBJ1-5; D gene: TRBD1; V gene: TRBV6-1; clone size: NA; CDR3 protein: CASSRHRGPNQPQHF; CDR3 DNA: TGTGCCAGCAGCCGACACAGGGGGCCCAATCAGCCCCAGCATTTT
J gene: TRBJ1-2; D gene: TRBD1; V gene: TRBV29-1; clone size: NA; CDR3 protein: CSVGKPNRGSYGYTF; CDR3 DNA: TGCAGCGTTGGCAAGCCAAACAGGGGTAGCTATGGCTACACCTTC
J gene: TRBJ1-3; D gene: NA; V gene: TRBV15; clone size: NA; CDR3 protein: CATSRAHGSGGNTIYF; CDR3 DNA: TGTGCCACCAGCAGAGCACACGGTTCGGGTGGAAACACCATATATTTT
J gene: TRBJ1-1; D gene: NA; V gene: TRBV21-1; clone size: few; CDR3 protein: CASSQRTIWEAFF; CDR3 DNA: TGTGCCAGCAGCCAACGGACCATCTGGGAGGCTTTCTTT
J gene: TRBJ1-5; D gene: NA; V gene: TRBV10-3; clone size: NA; CDR3 protein: CAISDSDNNQPQHF; CDR3 DNA: TGTGCCATCAGTGATTCGGACAACAATCAGCCCCAGCATTTT
J gene: TRBJ1-5; D gene: NA; V gene: TRBV6-1; clone size: NA; CDR3 protein: CASSTQGWSNQPQHF; CDR3 DNA: TGTGCCAGCAGCACACAGGGCTGGAGCAATCAGCCCCAGCATTTT
J gene: TRBJ2-2; D gene: NA; V gene: TRBV5-4; clone size: NA; CDR3 protein: CASSSELAATGELFF; CDR3 DNA: TGTGCCAGCAGCTCAGAACTAGCAGCCACCGGGGAGCTGTTTTTT
J gene: TRBJ2-1; D gene: TRBD1; V gene: TRBV13; clone size: NA; CDR3 protein: CASSKGTGYNEQFF; CDR3 DNA: TGTGCCAGCAGCAAAGGGACAGGCTACAATGAGCAGTTCTTC
J gene: TRBJ2-1; D gene: TRBD2; V gene: TRBV4-1; clone size: NA; CDR3 protein: CASSLISGSYNEQFF; CDR3 DNA: TGCGCCAGCAGCCTCATTAGCGGGAGCTACAATGAGCAGTTCTTC
J gene: TRBJ2-2; D gene: NA; V gene: TRBV19; clone size: NA; CDR3 protein: CASSIDGRNTGELFF; CDR3 DNA: TGTGCCAGTAGTATAGATGGGCGGAACACCGGGGAGCTGTTTTTT
J gene: TRBJ1-1; D gene: NA; V gene: TRBV4-3; clone size: NA; CDR3 protein: CASSQRTAKTEAFF; CDR3 DNA: TGCGCCAGCAGCCAACGGACAGCGAAAACTGAAGCTTTCTTT
J gene: TRBJ2-7; D gene: TRBD1; V gene: TRBV27; clone size: NA; CDR3 protein: CASSTGGASEQYF; CDR3 DNA: TGTGCCAGCAGTACAGGGGGCGCGAGCGAGCAGTACTTC
J gene: TRBJ1-5; D gene: TRBD1; V gene: TRBV6-6; clone size: few; CDR3 protein: CASSSQGALQPQHF; CDR3 DNA: TGTGCCAGCAGCTCTCAGGGGGCGCTTCAGCCCCAGCATTTT
J gene: TRBJ1-4; D gene: NA; V gene: TRBV30; clone size: NA; CDR3 protein: CAWGTRRNNEKLFF; CDR3 DNA: TGTGCCTGGGGGACAAGACGGAATAATGAAAAACTGTTTTTT
J gene: TRBJ1-2; D gene: TRBD1; V gene: TRBV2; clone size: NA; CDR3 protein: CASRQRTGQNYGYTF; CDR3 DNA: TGTGCCAGCAGACAAAGGACAGGTCAGAACTATGGCTACACCTTC
J gene: TRBJ1-4; D gene: NA; V gene: TRBV7-2; clone size: NA; CDR3 protein: CASSARGDPRANEKLFF; CDR3 DNA: TGTGCCAGCAGTGCCAGGGGTGACCCTCGGGCTAATGAAAAACTGTTTTTT